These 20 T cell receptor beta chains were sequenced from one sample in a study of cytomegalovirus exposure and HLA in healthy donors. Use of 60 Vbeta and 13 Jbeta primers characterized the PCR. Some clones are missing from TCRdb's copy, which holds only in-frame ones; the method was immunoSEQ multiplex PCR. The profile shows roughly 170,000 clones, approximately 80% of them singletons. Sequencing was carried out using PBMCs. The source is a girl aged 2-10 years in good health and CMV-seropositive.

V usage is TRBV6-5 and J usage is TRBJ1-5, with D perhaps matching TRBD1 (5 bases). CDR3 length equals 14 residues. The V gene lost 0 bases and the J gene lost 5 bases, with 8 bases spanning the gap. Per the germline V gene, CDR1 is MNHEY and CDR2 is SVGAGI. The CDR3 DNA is TGTGCCAGCAGTTACTCGGGGGGAGATCAGCCCCAGCATTTT. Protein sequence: CASSYSGGDQPQHF.

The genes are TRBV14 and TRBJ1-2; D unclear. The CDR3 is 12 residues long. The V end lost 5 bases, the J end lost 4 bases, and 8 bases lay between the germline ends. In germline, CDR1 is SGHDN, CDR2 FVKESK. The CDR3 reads CASSAASYGYTF. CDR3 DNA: TGTGCCAGCAGCGCCGCCAGCTATGGCTACACCTTC.

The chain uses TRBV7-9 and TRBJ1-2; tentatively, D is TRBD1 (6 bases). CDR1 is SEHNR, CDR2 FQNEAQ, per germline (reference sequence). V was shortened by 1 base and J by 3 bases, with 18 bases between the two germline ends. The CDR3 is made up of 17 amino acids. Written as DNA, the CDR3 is TGTGCCAGCAGCTTAGACCCCTACAGGGCCAATTACTATGGCTACACCTTC. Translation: CASSLDPYRANYYGYTF.

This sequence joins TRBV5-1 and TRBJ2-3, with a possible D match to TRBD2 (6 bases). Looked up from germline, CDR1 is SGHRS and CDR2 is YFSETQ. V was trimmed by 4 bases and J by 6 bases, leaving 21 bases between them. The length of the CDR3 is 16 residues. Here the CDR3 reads CASSTSGTLRSDTQYF. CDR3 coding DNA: TGCGCCAGCAGCACATCCGGGACTCTCCGCAGCGATACGCAGTATTTT.

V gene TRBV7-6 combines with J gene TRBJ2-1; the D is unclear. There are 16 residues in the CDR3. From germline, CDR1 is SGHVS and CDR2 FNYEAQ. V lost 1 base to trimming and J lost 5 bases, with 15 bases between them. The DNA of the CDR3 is TGTGCCAGCAGCTTAGGCAGGATTTTGGTTGACAATGAGCAGTTCTTC. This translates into CASSLGRILVDNEQFF.

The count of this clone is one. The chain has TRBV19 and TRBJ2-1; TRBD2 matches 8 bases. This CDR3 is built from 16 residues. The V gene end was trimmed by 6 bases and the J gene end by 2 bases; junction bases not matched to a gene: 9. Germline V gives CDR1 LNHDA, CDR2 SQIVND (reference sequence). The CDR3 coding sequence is TGTGCCAGTAGATGGGAGATAGCGGGGCCCTACAATGAGCAGTTCTTC. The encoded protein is CASRWEIAGPYNEQFF.

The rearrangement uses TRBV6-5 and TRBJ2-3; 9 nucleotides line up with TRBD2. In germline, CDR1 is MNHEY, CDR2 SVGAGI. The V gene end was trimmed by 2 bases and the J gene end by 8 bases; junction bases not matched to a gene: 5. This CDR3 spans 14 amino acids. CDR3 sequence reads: CASSYGGGAGTQYF. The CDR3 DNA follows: TGTGCCAGCAGTTACGGCGGGGGGGCGGGTACGCAGTATTTT.

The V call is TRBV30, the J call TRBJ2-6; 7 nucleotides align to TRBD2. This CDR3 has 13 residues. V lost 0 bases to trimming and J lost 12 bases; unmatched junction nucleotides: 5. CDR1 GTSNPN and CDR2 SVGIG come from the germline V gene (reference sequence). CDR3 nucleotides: TGTGCCTGGAGTGTACGAGGCGGGGGCGTCCTGACTTTC. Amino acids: CAWSVRGGGVLTF.

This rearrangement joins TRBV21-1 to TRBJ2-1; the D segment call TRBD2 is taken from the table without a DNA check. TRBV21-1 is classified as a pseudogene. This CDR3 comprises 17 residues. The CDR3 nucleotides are TGTGCCAGCAGCAAAGTTTTCGGGAGGGCCAGGTACAATGAGCAGTTCTTC. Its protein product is CASSKVFGRARYNEQFF.

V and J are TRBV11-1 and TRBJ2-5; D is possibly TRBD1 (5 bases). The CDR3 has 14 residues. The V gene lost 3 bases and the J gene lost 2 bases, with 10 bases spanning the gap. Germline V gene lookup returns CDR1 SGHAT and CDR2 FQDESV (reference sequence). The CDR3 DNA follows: TGTGCCAGCAGCTTGACAGCGAATCAAGAGACCCAGTACTTC. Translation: CASSLTANQETQYF.

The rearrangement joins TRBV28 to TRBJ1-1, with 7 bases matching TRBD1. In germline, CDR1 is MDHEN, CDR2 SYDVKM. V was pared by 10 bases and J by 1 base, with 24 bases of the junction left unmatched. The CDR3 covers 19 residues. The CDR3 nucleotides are TGTGCCACTTCGATCAACCAGGGGGAGTTTTGGATACAGAACACTGAAGCTTTCTTT. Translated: CATSINQGEFWIQNTEAFF. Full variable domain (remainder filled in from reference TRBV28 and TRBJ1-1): DVKVTQSSRYLVKRTGEKVFLECVQDMDHENMFWYRQDPGLGLRLIYFSYDVKMKEKGDIPEGYSVSREKKERFSLILESASTNQTSMYLCATSINQGEFWIQNTEAFFGQGTRLTVV.

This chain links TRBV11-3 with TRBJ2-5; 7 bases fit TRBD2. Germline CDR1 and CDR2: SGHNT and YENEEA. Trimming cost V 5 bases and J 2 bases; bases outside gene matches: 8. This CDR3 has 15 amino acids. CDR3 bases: TGTGCCAGCAGCCAAAGGGCTAGCGGACAAGAGACCCAGTACTTC. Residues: CASSQRASGQETQYF.

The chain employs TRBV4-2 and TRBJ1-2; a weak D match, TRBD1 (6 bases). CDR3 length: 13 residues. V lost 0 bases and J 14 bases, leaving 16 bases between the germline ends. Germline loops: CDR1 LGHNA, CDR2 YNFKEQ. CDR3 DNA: TGTGCCAGCAGCCAAGAATGGGACATCTCCAAGACCTTC. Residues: CASSQEWDISKTF.

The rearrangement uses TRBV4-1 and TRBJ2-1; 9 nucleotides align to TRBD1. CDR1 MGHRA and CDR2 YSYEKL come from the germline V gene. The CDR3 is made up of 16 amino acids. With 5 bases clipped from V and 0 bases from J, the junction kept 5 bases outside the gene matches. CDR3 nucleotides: TGCGCCAGCAGCTACAGGGGGCAAAGCTCCTACAATGAGCAGTTCTTC. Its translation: CASSYRGQSSYNEQFF.

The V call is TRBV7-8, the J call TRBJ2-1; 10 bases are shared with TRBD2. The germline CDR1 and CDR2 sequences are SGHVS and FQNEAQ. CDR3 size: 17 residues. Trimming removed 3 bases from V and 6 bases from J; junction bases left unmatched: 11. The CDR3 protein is CASSFEVGTSGANEQFF. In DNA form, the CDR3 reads TGTGCCAGCAGCTTCGAGGTCGGAACTAGCGGGGCCAATGAGCAGTTCTTC.

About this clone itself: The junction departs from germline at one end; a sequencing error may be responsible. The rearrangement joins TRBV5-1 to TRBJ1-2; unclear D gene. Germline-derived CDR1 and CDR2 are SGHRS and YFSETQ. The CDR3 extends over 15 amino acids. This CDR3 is CASSLEVGDNYGYPF. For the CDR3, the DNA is TGCGCCAGCAGCTTGGAAGTGGGTGATAACTATGGCTACCCCTTC. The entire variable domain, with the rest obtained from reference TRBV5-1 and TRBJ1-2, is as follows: KAGVTQTPRYLIKTRGQQVTLSCSPISGHRSVSWYQQTPGQGLQFLFEYFSETQRNKGNFPGRFSGRQFSNSRSEMNVSTLELGDSALYLCASSLEVGDNYGYPFGSGTRLTVV.

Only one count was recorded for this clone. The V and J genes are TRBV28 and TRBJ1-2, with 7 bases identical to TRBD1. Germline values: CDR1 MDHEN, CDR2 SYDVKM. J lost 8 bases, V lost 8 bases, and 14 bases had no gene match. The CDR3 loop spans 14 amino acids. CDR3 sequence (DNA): TGTGCCAGCGGGCAATGGGGGCAGGGGGTCGGCTACACCTTC. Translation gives CASGQWGQGVGYTF.

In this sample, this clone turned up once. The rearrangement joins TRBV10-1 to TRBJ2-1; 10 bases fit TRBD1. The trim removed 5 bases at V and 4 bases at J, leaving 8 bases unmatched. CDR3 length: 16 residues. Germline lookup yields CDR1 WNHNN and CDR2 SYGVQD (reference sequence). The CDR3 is CASSTVPGQGYNEQFF. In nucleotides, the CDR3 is TGCGCCAGCAGTACAGTACCGGGACAGGGGTACAATGAGCAGTTCTTC.

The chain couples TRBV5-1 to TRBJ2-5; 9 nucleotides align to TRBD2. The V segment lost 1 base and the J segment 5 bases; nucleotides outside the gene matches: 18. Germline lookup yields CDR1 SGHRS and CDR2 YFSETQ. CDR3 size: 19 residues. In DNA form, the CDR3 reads TGCGCCAGCAGCTTGCCCGAGACCTGGGGTAGCGGGAGATGGGAGACCCAGTACTTC. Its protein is CASSLPETWGSGRWETQYF.

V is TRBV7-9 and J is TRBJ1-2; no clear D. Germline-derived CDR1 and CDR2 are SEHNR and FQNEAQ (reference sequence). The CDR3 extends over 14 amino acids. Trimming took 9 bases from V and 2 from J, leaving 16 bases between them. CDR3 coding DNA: TGTGCCAGTGGTCGGGCGGGTGTCAACTATGGCTACACCTTC. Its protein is CASGRAGVNYGYTF.